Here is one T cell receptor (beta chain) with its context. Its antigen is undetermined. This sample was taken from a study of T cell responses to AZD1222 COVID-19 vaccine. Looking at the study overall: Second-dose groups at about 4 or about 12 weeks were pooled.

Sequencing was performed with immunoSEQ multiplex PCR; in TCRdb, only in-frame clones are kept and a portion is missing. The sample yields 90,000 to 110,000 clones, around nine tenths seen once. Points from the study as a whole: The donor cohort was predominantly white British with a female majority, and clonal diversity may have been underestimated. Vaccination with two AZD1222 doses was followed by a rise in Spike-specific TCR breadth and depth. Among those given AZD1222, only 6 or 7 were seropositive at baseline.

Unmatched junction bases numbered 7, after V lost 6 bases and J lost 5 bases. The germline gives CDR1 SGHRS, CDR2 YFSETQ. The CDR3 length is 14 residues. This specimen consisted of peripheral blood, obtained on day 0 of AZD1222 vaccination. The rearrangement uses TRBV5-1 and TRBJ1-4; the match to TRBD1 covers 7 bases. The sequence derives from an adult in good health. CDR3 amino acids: CASTPGGVNEKLFF. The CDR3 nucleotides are TGCGCCAGCACGCCAGGGGGTGTGAATGAAAAACTGTTTTTT.